This T cell receptor beta chain derives from a study of blood T cell repertoires in COVID-19. Study overall: The United States, Italy and Spain provided the acute and convalescent COVID-19 samples. T cells, B-cell-depleted T cells, or PBMCs provided the cDNA or gDNA that served as material.

The Seattle patients joined while their infection was active and were tracked longitudinally afterward. Original methodology: Amplified reference gene primers provided the basis for estimating nucleated cell counts. Sequencing used immunoSEQ multiplex PCR; TCRdb keeps in-frame clones, though not all of them. The V and J calls and clone size come from that table; D and trimming were worked out from the DNA. Of about 200,000 clones listed, more than 70% are singletons. This TCR came from a person aged 70 to 85 with COVID-19, enrolled during active disease. The sequencing input was peripheral blood.

The CDR3 sequence: CASSREARGSGANVLTF. For the CDR3, the DNA is TGCGCCAGCAGCCGAGAAGCCAGGGGCTCTGGGGCCAACGTCCTGACTTTC. This rearrangement joins TRBV5-1 to TRBJ2-6; tentatively, D is TRBD1 (6 bases). This CDR3 region has 17 residues. Germline V lookup: CDR1 SGHRS, CDR2 YFSETQ. V shed 4 bases and J shed 0 bases, with 14 bases lying between them.